What follows describes a single T cell receptor (beta chain). The antigen is not known. Different DNA sequences within this sample yield the same CDR3. 13 Jbeta primers and 60 Vbeta primers were used for the PCR. The data were produced by immunoSEQ multiplex PCR, yet TCRdb's version contains in-frame clones alone and is incomplete. The table includes approximately 170,000 clones, about three quarters detected once. This entry is derived from a study of cytomegalovirus exposure and HLA in healthy donors. Overall study results and limits: Several top significant clusters appeared, in a later analysis, to be linked to common viral pathogens. Among the sequence variants, a highly shared cluster was likely an artifact of sequencing.

The CDR3 loop spans 15 amino acids. Trimming removed 0 bases at V and 2 bases at J, with 8 bases between. Per the germline V gene, CDR1 is KGHSY and CDR2 is FQNENV. Sequenced sample: PBMCs. The TCR was taken from a woman between 40 and 50 years old in good health and CMV-seropositive. This chain uses TRBV16 with TRBJ1-5; the D gene is possibly TRBD1 (6 bases). Here the CDR3 reads CASSQSGGRNQPQHF. CDR3 bases: TGTGCCAGCAGCCAATCGGGGGGGCGCAATCAGCCCCAGCATTTT.